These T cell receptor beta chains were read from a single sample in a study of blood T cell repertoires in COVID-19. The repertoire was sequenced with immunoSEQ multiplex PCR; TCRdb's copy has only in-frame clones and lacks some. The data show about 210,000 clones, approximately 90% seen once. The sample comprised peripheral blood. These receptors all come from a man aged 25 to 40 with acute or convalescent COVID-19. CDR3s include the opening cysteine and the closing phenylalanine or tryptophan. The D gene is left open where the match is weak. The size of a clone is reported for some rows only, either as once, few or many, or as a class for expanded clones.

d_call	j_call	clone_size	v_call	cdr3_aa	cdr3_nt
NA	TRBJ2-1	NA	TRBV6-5	CASRRTEYNEQFF	TGTGCCAGCAGGCGGACAGAATACAATGAGCAGTTCTTC
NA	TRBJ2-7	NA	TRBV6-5	CASSYRGRYEQYF	TGTGCCAGCAGTTACAGGGGCCGCTACGAGCAGTACTTC
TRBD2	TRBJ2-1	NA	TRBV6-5	CASRNPAGGWHEQFF	TGTGCCAGCAGAAACCCAGCGGGGGGCTGGCATGAGCAGTTCTTC
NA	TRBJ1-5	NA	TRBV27	CASSLIAVEVGNQPQHF	TGTGCCAGCAGTTTAATCGCGGTGGAGGTAGGCAATCAGCCCCAGCATTTT
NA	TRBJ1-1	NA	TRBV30	CAWSQGHTEAFF	TGTGCCTGGAGTCAGGGTCACACTGAAGCTTTCTTT
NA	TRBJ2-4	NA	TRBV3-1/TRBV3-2	CASSLWEQGTKNIQYF	TGTGCCAGCAGCCTATGGGAACAGGGAACCAAAAACATTCAGTACTTC
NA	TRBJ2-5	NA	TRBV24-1	CATSDVNGGETQYF	TGTGCCACCAGTGACGTAAACGGAGGAGAGACCCAGTACTTC
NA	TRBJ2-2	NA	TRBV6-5	CASSFLGRGTGELFF	TGTGCCAGCAGTTTCTTGGGGCGCGGAACCGGGGAGCTGTTTTTT
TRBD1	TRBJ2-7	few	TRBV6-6	CASRRFFGQGESYEQYF	TGTGCCAGCAGACGATTCTTCGGACAGGGGGAGTCCTACGAGCAGTACTTC
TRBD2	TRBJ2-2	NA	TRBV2	CASSEWYAGDNTGELFF	TGTGCCAGCAGTGAATGGTATGCGGGGGATAACACCGGGGAGCTGTTTTTT
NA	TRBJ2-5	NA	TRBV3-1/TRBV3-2	CASSQADLPQYF	TGTGCCAGCAGCCAGGCGGATTTGCCCCAGTACTTC
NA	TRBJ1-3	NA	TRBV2	CASTRDSGNTIYF	TGTGCCAGCACGCGAGACTCTGGAAACACCATATATTTT
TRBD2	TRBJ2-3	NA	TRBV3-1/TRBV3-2	CASSWTSSTDTQYF	TGTGCCAGCAGCTGGACTAGCAGCACAGATACGCAGTATTTT
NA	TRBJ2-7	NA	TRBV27	CASSLTGYEQYF	TGTGCCAGCAGTTTAACGGGCTACGAGCAGTACTTC
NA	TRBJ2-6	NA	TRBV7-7	CASSRSEGANVLTF	TGTGCTAGCAGCCGGTCTGAGGGGGCCAACGTCCTGACTTTC
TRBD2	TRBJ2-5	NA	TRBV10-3	CAVSGTAQETQYF	TGTGCCGTAAGCGGGACCGCACAAGAGACCCAGTACTTC
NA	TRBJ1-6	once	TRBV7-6	CASSGSSSYNSPLHF	TGTGCCAGCAGCGGGAGCAGCTCCTATAATTCACCCCTCCACTTT
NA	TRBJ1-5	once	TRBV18	CASSPGREFNQPQHF	TGTGCCAGCTCACCAGGCAGGGAATTCAATCAGCCCCAGCATTTT
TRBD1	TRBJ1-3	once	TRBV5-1	CASSSTGATGNTIYF	TGCGCCAGCAGCTCGACAGGGGCCACAGGAAACACCATATATTTT
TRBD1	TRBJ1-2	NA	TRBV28	CASGLQGPKPNEDGYTF	TGTGCCAGCGGACTACAGGGGCCGAAACCGAATGAGGATGGCTACACCTTC
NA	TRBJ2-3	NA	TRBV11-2	CASSRGLRTDTQYF	TGTGCCAGCAGCCGGGGACTCCGCACAGATACGCAGTATTTT
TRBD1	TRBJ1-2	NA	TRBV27	CASSSSPGTGYYGYTF	TGTGCCAGCAGTTCTTCACCCGGGACAGGGTACTATGGCTACACCTTC
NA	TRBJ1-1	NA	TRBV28	CASSFRRNTEAFF	TGTGCCAGCAGTTTTAGAAGAAACACTGAAGCTTTCTTT
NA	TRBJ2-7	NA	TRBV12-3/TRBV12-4	CASSFLLVYEQYF	TGTGCCAGCAGTTTCTTATTAGTTTACGAGCAGTACTTC
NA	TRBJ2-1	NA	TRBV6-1	CASSEEDTSSYNEQFF	TGTGCCAGCAGTGAGGAAGATACTAGCTCCTACAATGAGCAGTTCTTC
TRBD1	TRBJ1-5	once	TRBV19	CASSKGQNNQPQHF	TGTGCCAGTAGTAAGGGACAGAACAATCAGCCCCAGCATTTT
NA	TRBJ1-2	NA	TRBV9	CASSQTGGNGYTF	TGTGCCAGCAGCCAAACGGGAGGTAATGGCTACACCTTC
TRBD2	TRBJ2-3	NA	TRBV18	CASSRISGGTDTQYF	TGTGCCAGCTCACGAATCAGCGGGGGCACAGATACGCAGTATTTT
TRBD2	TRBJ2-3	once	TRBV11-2	CASSPFPSGSTDTQYF	TGTGCCAGCAGCCCGTTTCCTAGCGGGAGCACAGATACGCAGTATTTT
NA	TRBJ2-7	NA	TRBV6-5	CASSSTSKVEQYF	TGTGCCAGCAGTTCGACTAGTAAGGTCGAGCAGTACTTC
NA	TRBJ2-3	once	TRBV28	CAIKGDTDTQYF	TGTGCCATAAAGGGGGATACAGATACGCAGTATTTT
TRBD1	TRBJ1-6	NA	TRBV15	CATSRGRGQGNSPLHF	TGTGCCACCAGCAGAGGTCGGGGACAGGGGAATTCACCCCTCCACTTT